The sequence of this T cell receptor beta chain was determined in a study of neurological immune-mediated disorders. 5'RACE with 10-nucleotide random UMIs produced the cDNA. Every sequencing run generated in excess of 180 million TCR-beta sequences. These sequences covered 15-18 subjects. One entry per CDR3 protein results from TCRdb running MiXCR on the 5' RACE reads. The table lists tens of thousands of distinct CDR3 sequences, about 13% of them singletons. Germline CDR1 and CDR2: DFQATT and SNEGSKA (reference sequence). The CDR3 has 15 residues. V lost 0 bases and J lost 4; bases outside the gene matches: 8. This clonotype was seen many times. Its cognate antigen is unknown. Study observations and caveats: No sharing of CDR3 amino acid sequences was observed among expanded clones across subjects, suggesting private repertoires in all groups.

Time point in this sample: technical triplicate 1. For the sorted libraries, roughly 1 million CD4+ or CD8+ T cells were used. The TCR comes from a female donor with HTLV-1-associated myelopathy (HAM/TSP). Material for sequencing was CD4+ T cells from blood. The genes are TRBV20-1 and TRBJ1-1; TRBD1 matches at 7 bases. Here the CDR3 DNA reads TGCAGTGCTAGAGATCGACAGGGCGGAAGCACTGAAGCTTTCTTT. Its protein product is CSARDRQGGSTEAFF.